This passage covers 6 T cell receptor beta chains from one sample sequenced in a study of blood T cell repertoires in COVID-19. The data were produced by immunoSEQ multiplex PCR, yet TCRdb's version contains in-frame clones alone and is incomplete. This sample yields around 190,000 clones, of which approximately 85% are seen a single time; 8.2% belongs to the top ten. Input material: peripheral blood. The source is an older woman with acute or convalescent COVID-19.

The chain couples TRBV21-1 to TRBJ1-2; the tabulated D call, TRBD1, remains unverified against the DNA. TRBV21-1 is classified as a pseudogene. This CDR3 has 12 residues. The CDR3 DNA is TGTGCCAGCAGCGCGCCCAGGGATGGCTACACCTTC. Amino acid sequence: CASSAPRDGYTF.

The chain has TRBV29-1 and TRBJ1-1, with D unresolved. Germline CDR1 SQVTM, CDR2 ANQGSEA. Deletions cut 6 bases from V and 3 bases from J, with 17 bases between. CDR3 length: 14 residues. This chain's CDR3 is CSVSTGVVDTEAFF. CDR3 nucleotides: TGCAGCGTCTCCACCGGGGTTGTAGACACTGAAGCTTTCTTT.

This clone was observed a few times. The CDR3 loop is CASSPGTKETQYF. DNA of the CDR3: TGTGCCAGCTCACCAGGGACTAAAGAGACCCAGTACTTC. The V call is TRBV18, the J call TRBJ2-5; 7 bases are a match to TRBD2. The J segment lost 3 bases and the V segment lost 2 bases, leaving 0 bases of the junction unmatched. The CDR3 is made up of 13 amino acids. The germline V gene has CDR1 KGHSH and CDR2 LQKENI.

The CDR3 sequence is CASSENGRGGHGYTF. The DNA of the CDR3 is TGTGCCAGCAGTGAAAACGGCAGGGGTGGTCATGGCTACACCTTC. V is TRBV6-1 and J is TRBJ1-2; TRBD1 might be the D (6 bases). The germline V gene has CDR1 MNHNS and CDR2 SASEGT. V lost 2 bases, J lost 6 bases, and 16 bases lay in between. This CDR3 region has 15 residues.

The J gene is TRBJ2-7, the V gene TRBV6-2 or TRBV6-3; 12 positions agree with TRBD2. The CDR3 covers 17 residues. Trimming cost V 2 bases and J 4 bases; bases outside gene matches: 9. Germline CDR1 MNHEY, CDR2 SVGEGT. The DNA of the CDR3 is TGTGCCAGCAGTTACGAGCTAGCGGGAGGGCCGGGTTACGAGCAGTACGTC. Protein: CASSYELAGGPGYEQYV.

This clone was seen only once. The V and J genes are TRBV24-1 and TRBJ2-1; D possibly corresponds to TRBD2 (6 bases). There are 13 residues in the CDR3. Germline values: CDR1 KGHDR, CDR2 SFDVKD. Trimming took off 9 bases at V and 3 bases at J, with 11 bases between the two ends. The CDR3 region has the DNA TGTGCCACCGGGGATAGCGGCTACAATGAGCAGTTCTTC. The encoded protein is CATGDSGYNEQFF.